This is a list of T cell receptor beta chains from one sample in a study of OX40 agonist ivuxolimab in advanced cancers. Profiled with immunoSEQ multiplex PCR; TCRdb holds only in-frame clones, not every one. The sample holds 70,000 or so clones, around four fifths seen once. Sequenced here: CD4+ or CD8+ T cells sorted from blood, sampled in a trial of the OX40 agonist ivuxolimab. The receptors come from an adult with an advanced solid tumor such as melanoma, head and neck, liver or kidney cancer. Each CDR3 is given with its conserved first and last residue. A D gene is named only where the DNA matches it firmly. The size of a clone is reported for some rows only, either as once, few or many, or as a class for expanded clones.

d_call: -
v_call: TRBV6-5
j_call: TRBJ1-1
clone_size: -
cdr3_aa: CASSYSIKGEAFF
cdr3_nt: TGTGCCAGCAGTTACTCGATCAAGGGTGAAGCTTTCTTT

d_call: -
v_call: TRBV7-7
j_call: TRBJ2-5
clone_size: -
cdr3_aa: CASSSRDLGETQYF
cdr3_nt: TGTGCTAGCAGCAGCCGGGACCTCGGTGAGACCCAGTACTTC

d_call: -
v_call: TRBV4-1
j_call: TRBJ1-1
clone_size: -
cdr3_aa: CASSPSPQGTENTEAFF
cdr3_nt: TGCGCCAGCAGCCCGTCACCCCAGGGAACAGAGAACACTGAAGCTTTCTTT

d_call: TRBD2
v_call: TRBV2
j_call: TRBJ2-2
clone_size: -
cdr3_aa: CASRSGGGTGELFF
cdr3_nt: TGTGCCAGCAGAAGCGGGGGGGGCACCGGGGAGCTGTTTTTT

d_call: TRBD1
v_call: TRBV27
j_call: TRBJ2-1
clone_size: -
cdr3_aa: CASSLGRKGALGEQFF
cdr3_nt: TGTGCCAGCAGTTTAGGGCGTAAGGGGGCGTTAGGTGAGCAGTTCTTC

d_call: -
v_call: TRBV25-1
j_call: TRBJ1-6
clone_size: once
cdr3_aa: CASRDTGSSYNSPLHF
cdr3_nt: TGTGCCAGCAGGGATACAGGGTCCTCCTATAATTCACCCCTCCACTTT

d_call: TRBD1
v_call: TRBV11-2
j_call: TRBJ2-2
clone_size: few
cdr3_aa: CASSLEAGGTGELFF
cdr3_nt: TGTGCCAGCAGCTTAGAAGCAGGGGGCACCGGGGAGCTGTTTTTT

d_call: -
v_call: TRBV7-8
j_call: TRBJ1-4
clone_size: -
cdr3_aa: CASSLVPPHGRGGSATNEKLFF
cdr3_nt: TGTGCCAGCAGCTTAGTCCCGCCTCACGGAAGGGGGGGCTCGGCAACTAATGAAAAACTGTTTTTT

d_call: TRBD1
v_call: TRBV6-1
j_call: TRBJ1-2
clone_size: -
cdr3_aa: CASRGSGQGGYTF
cdr3_nt: TGTGCCAGCAGGGGCTCCGGACAGGGGGGCTACACCTTC

d_call: TRBD2
v_call: TRBV5-8
j_call: TRBJ2-1
clone_size: few
cdr3_aa: CASSLWRGGSYNEQFF
cdr3_nt: TGTGCCAGCAGCTTGTGGCGGGGGGGCTCCTACAATGAGCAGTTCTTC

d_call: -
v_call: TRBV19
j_call: TRBJ1-2
clone_size: few
cdr3_aa: CASRSSAQLYGYTF
cdr3_nt: TGTGCCAGTAGATCATCCGCACAGCTGTATGGCTACACCTTC

d_call: TRBD1
v_call: TRBV6-1
j_call: TRBJ1-1
clone_size: once
cdr3_aa: CASSETGGLITEAFF
cdr3_nt: TGTGCCAGCAGTGAGACAGGGGGTTTGATCACTGAAGCTTTCTTT

d_call: TRBD1
v_call: TRBV5-1
j_call: TRBJ1-3
clone_size: once
cdr3_aa: CASSLLETGAYYF
cdr3_nt: TGCGCCAGCAGCTTGCTTGAGACAGGGGCCTATTATTTT

d_call: -
v_call: TRBV7-8
j_call: TRBJ2-2
clone_size: -
cdr3_aa: CASSLVVSGTGELFF
cdr3_nt: TGTGCCAGCAGCTTAGTAGTTTCGGGAACCGGGGAGCTGTTTTTT

d_call: -
v_call: TRBV11-3
j_call: TRBJ2-7
clone_size: few
cdr3_aa: CASSSQDYEQYF
cdr3_nt: TGTGCCAGCAGCTCCCAAGACTACGAGCAGTACTTC

d_call: TRBD1
v_call: TRBV28
j_call: TRBJ1-4
clone_size: -
cdr3_aa: CASSKVTGGEKLFF
cdr3_nt: TGTGCCAGCAGCAAGGTGACAGGGGGGGAAAAACTGTTTTTT

d_call: -
v_call: TRBV5-5
j_call: TRBJ1-5
clone_size: -
cdr3_aa: CASSLGAGSQPQHF
cdr3_nt: TGTGCCAGCAGCTTGGGTGCAGGGTCTCAGCCCCAGCATTTT

d_call: -
v_call: TRBV2
j_call: TRBJ1-4
clone_size: -
cdr3_aa: CASRKGGSYATNEKLFF
cdr3_nt: TGTGCCAGCAGGAAGGGGGGCTCATACGCAACTAATGAAAAACTGTTTTTT

d_call: TRBD1
v_call: TRBV5-1
j_call: TRBJ1-2
clone_size: -
cdr3_aa: CASSLTRTGTGDYGYTF
cdr3_nt: TGCGCCAGCAGCTTGACCAGAACCGGGACAGGGGACTATGGCTACACCTTC

d_call: -
v_call: TRBV6-6
j_call: TRBJ2-2
clone_size: -
cdr3_aa: CASTQRMAGELFF
cdr3_nt: TGTGCCAGCACCCAACGGATGGCCGGGGAGCTGTTTTTT

d_call: -
v_call: TRBV7-3
j_call: TRBJ2-5
clone_size: -
cdr3_aa: CASSFQGGFQETQYF
cdr3_nt: TGTGCCAGCAGCTTTCAAGGGGGGTTCCAAGAGACCCAGTACTTC

d_call: -
v_call: TRBV7-2
j_call: TRBJ2-2
clone_size: -
cdr3_aa: CASSLGLANTGELFF
cdr3_nt: TGTGCCAGCAGCTTAGGCTTAGCGAACACCGGGGAGCTGTTTTTT

d_call: -
v_call: TRBV28
j_call: TRBJ1-2
clone_size: -
cdr3_aa: CASSGASWSGYTF
cdr3_nt: TGTGCCAGCAGTGGAGCTTCTTGGTCTGGCTACACCTTC

d_call: -
v_call: TRBV5-6
j_call: TRBJ1-6
clone_size: -
cdr3_aa: CASSLEIDGRGVNSPLHF
cdr3_nt: TGTGCCAGCAGCTTGGAGATAGACGGGAGAGGGGTCAATTCACCCCTCCACTTT

d_call: TRBD1
v_call: TRBV10-3
j_call: TRBJ2-3
clone_size: -
cdr3_aa: CAIRSFKTGGNTDTQYF
cdr3_nt: TGTGCCATCAGAAGCTTTAAGACAGGGGGGAACACAGATACGCAGTATTTT

d_call: -
v_call: TRBV7-8
j_call: TRBJ2-1
clone_size: -
cdr3_aa: CASSLDARPEQFF
cdr3_nt: TGTGCCAGCAGCTTAGATGCACGGCCGGAGCAGTTCTTC

d_call: -
v_call: TRBV19
j_call: TRBJ2-3
clone_size: -
cdr3_aa: CASSNSRAYTDTQYF
cdr3_nt: TGTGCCAGTAGTAATTCGAGGGCTTACACAGATACGCAGTATTTT

d_call: -
v_call: TRBV7-9
j_call: TRBJ1-1
clone_size: -
cdr3_aa: CASSLDMNTEAFF
cdr3_nt: TGTGCCAGCAGCCTCGATATGAACACTGAAGCTTTCTTT

d_call: -
v_call: TRBV5-6
j_call: TRBJ1-5
clone_size: -
cdr3_aa: CASSLDSQPQHF
cdr3_nt: TGTGCCAGCAGCTTGGATAGTCAGCCCCAGCATTTT

d_call: -
v_call: TRBV7-3
j_call: TRBJ2-1
clone_size: -
cdr3_aa: CASSLVYSPAYNEQFF
cdr3_nt: TGTGCCAGCAGCTTAGTCTACAGCCCCGCCTACAATGAGCAGTTCTTC

d_call: -
v_call: TRBV19
j_call: TRBJ2-1
clone_size: -
cdr3_aa: CASSMGPHSLFNEQFF
cdr3_nt: TGTGCCAGTAGTATGGGTCCGCACTCTTTATTTAATGAGCAGTTCTTC

d_call: -
v_call: TRBV6-5
j_call: TRBJ2-3
clone_size: -
cdr3_aa: CASRDTDTQYF
cdr3_nt: TGTGCCAGCAGGGACACAGATACGCAGTATTTT

d_call: -
v_call: TRBV12-1
j_call: TRBJ2-2
clone_size: -
cdr3_aa: CASSRLYLSRAPPNTGELFF
cdr3_nt: TGTGCCAGCAGCCGACTCTACCTCTCAAGGGCCCCTCCGAACACCGGGGAGCTGTTTTTT

d_call: TRBD1
v_call: TRBV2
j_call: TRBJ2-7
clone_size: -
cdr3_aa: CASSPGRDRLYEQYF
cdr3_nt: TGTGCCAGCAGTCCGGGCCGGGACAGGCTCTACGAGCAGTACTTC

d_call: TRBD2
v_call: TRBV11-2
j_call: TRBJ2-3
clone_size: once
cdr3_aa: CASSSLLAGAYTDTQYF
cdr3_nt: TGTGCCAGCAGCTCATTACTAGCGGGGGCCTACACAGATACGCAGTATTTT

d_call: -
v_call: TRBV21-1
j_call: TRBJ2-2
clone_size: -
cdr3_aa: CASSSGTGVRTGELFF
cdr3_nt: TGTGCCAGCAGCTCCGGGACAGGGGTTCGGACCGGGGAGCTGTTTTTT

d_call: -
v_call: TRBV2
j_call: TRBJ1-1
clone_size: -
cdr3_aa: CASSDVGANEAFF
cdr3_nt: TGTGCCAGCAGTGATGTGGGGGCTAATGAAGCTTTCTTT

d_call: TRBD2
v_call: TRBV4-2
j_call: TRBJ2-1
clone_size: -
cdr3_aa: CASSREFLGGAGYNEQFF
cdr3_nt: TGTGCCAGCAGCCGAGAGTTCCTCGGGGGGGCGGGGTACAATGAGCAGTTCTTC

d_call: -
v_call: TRBV5-5
j_call: TRBJ2-7
clone_size: -
cdr3_aa: CASSPPDLTYEQYF
cdr3_nt: TGTGCCAGCAGCCCGCCCGACCTCACCTACGAGCAGTACTTC

d_call: -
v_call: TRBV27
j_call: TRBJ2-5
clone_size: -
cdr3_aa: CASSLGFSETQYF
cdr3_nt: TGTGCCAGCAGTTTAGGTTTCTCAGAGACCCAGTACTTC

d_call: TRBD2
v_call: TRBV5-6
j_call: TRBJ2-7
clone_size: -
cdr3_aa: CASSSTRTRYEQYF
cdr3_nt: TGTGCCAGCAGCTCCACCCGGACTAGATATGAGCAGTACTTC

d_call: TRBD1
v_call: TRBV27
j_call: TRBJ1-1
clone_size: -
cdr3_aa: CASSLIQGRRTEAFF
cdr3_nt: TGTGCCAGCAGTTTGATACAGGGGAGGAGGACTGAAGCTTTCTTT

d_call: -
v_call: TRBV7-2
j_call: TRBJ1-1
clone_size: -
cdr3_aa: CASSQVQRPRNTEAFF
cdr3_nt: TGTGCCAGCAGCCAAGTACAGAGACCTCGGAACACTGAAGCTTTCTTT

d_call: -
v_call: TRBV6-5
j_call: TRBJ1-2
clone_size: few
cdr3_aa: CASSYSGQNYGYTF
cdr3_nt: TGTGCCAGCAGTTACTCGGGCCAGAACTATGGCTACACCTTC

d_call: TRBD1
v_call: TRBV5-1
j_call: TRBJ2-3
clone_size: -
cdr3_aa: CASSPGQGTDTQYF
cdr3_nt: TGCGCCAGCAGCCCGGGACAGGGGACAGATACGCAGTATTTT

d_call: -
v_call: TRBV10-1
j_call: TRBJ2-2
clone_size: -
cdr3_aa: CASSRGGAGELFF
cdr3_nt: TGCGCCAGCAGTCGAGGGGGTGCCGGGGAGCTGTTTTTT

d_call: -
v_call: TRBV10-1
j_call: TRBJ1-2
clone_size: once
cdr3_aa: CASSESSPVGYTF
cdr3_nt: TGCGCCAGCAGTGAGTCGTCACCTGTCGGCTACACCTTC